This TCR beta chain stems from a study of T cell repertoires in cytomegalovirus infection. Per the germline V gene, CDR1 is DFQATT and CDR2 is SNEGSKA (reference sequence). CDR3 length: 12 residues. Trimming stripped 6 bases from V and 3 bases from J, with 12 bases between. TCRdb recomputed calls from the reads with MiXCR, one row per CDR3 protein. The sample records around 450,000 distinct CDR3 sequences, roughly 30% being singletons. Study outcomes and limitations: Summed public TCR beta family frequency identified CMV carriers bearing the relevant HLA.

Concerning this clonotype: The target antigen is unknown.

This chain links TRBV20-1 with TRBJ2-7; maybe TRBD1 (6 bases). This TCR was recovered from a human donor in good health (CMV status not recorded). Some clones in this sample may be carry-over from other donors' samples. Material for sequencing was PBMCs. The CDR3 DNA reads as TGCAGTGCCCATCAAGGGGGCTACGAGCAGTACTTC. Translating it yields CSAHQGGYEQYF.